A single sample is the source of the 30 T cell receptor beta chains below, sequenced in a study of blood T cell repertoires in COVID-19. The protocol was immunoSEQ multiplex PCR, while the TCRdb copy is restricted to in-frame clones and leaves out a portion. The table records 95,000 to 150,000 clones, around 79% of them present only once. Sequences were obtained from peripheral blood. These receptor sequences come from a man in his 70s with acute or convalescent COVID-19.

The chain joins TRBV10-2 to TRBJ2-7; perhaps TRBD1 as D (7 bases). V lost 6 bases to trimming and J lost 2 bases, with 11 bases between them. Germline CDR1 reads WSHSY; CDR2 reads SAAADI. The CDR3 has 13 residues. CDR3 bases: TGCGCCAGCAGGGCGGGACAGCCCTACGAGCAGTACTTC. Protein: CASRAGQPYEQYF.

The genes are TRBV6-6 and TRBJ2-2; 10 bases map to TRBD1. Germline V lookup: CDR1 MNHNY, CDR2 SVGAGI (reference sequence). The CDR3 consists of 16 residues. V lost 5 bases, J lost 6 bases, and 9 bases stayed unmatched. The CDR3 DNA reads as TGTGCCAGCAGTCCCGGGACAGGGGCGTCGGCCGGGGAGCTGTTTTTT. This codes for CASSPGTGASAGELFF.

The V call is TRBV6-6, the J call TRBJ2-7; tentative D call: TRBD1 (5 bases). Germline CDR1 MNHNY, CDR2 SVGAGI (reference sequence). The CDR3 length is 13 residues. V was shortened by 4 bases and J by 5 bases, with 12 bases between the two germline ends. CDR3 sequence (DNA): TGTGCCAGCAGTTCTAGGGGCATGGACGAGCAGTACTTC. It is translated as CASSSRGMDEQYF.

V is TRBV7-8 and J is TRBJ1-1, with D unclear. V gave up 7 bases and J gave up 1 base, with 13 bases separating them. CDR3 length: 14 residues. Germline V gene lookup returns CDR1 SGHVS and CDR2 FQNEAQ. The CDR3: CASIKLGRNTEAFF. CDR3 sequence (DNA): TGTGCCAGCATCAAGCTCGGGAGGAACACTGAAGCTTTCTTT. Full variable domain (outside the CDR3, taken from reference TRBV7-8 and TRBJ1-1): GAGVSQSPRYKVAKRGQDVALRCDPISGHVSLFWYQQALGQGPEFLTYFQNEAQLDKSGLPSDRFFAERPEGSVSTLKIQRTQQEDSAVYLCASIKLGRNTEAFFGQGTRLTVV.

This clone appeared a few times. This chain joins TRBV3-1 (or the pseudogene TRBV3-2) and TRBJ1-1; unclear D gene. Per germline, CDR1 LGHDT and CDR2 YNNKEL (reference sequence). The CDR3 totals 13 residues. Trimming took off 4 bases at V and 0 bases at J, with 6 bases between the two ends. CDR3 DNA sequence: TGTGCCAGCAGCCCCTATCTGAACACTGAAGCTTTCTTT. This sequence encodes CASSPYLNTEAFF.

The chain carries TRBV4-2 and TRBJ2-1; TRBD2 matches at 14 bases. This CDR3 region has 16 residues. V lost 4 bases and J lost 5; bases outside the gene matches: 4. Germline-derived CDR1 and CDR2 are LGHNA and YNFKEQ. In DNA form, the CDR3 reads TGTGCCAGCAGCCGACTGGGACTAGCGGGGGACAATGAGCAGTTCTTC. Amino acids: CASSRLGLAGDNEQFF.

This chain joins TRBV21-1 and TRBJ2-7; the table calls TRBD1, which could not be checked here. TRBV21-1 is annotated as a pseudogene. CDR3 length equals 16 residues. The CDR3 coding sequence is TGTGCCAGCAGCCCACCGGGACAGGGGTCCTCCTACGAGCAGTACTTC. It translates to CASSPPGQGSSYEQYF.

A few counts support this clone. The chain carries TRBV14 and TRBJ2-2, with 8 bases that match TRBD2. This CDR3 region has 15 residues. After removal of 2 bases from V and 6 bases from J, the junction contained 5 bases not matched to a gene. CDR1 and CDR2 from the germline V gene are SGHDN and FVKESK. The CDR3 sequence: CASSQFGGAAGELFF. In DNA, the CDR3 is TGTGCCAGCAGCCAATTCGGGGGGGCAGCCGGGGAGCTGTTTTTT.

The CDR3 sequence: CASSQVPSGRPITGELFF. CDR3 DNA sequence: TGCGCCAGCAGCCAAGTTCCTAGCGGGAGGCCGATCACCGGGGAGCTGTTTTTT. The chain joins TRBV4-1 to TRBJ2-2; 11 positions match TRBD2. J was trimmed by 4 bases and V by 1 base; bases with no gene match: 8. This CDR3 is 18 amino acids long. Germline CDR1 is MGHRA and CDR2 is YSYEKL.

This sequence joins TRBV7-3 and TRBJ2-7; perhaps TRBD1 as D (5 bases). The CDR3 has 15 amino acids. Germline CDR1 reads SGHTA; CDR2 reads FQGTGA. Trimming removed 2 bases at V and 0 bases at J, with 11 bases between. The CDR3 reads CASSLDSWSSYEQYF. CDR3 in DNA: TGTGCCAGCAGCTTAGACAGCTGGAGCTCCTACGAGCAGTACTTC.

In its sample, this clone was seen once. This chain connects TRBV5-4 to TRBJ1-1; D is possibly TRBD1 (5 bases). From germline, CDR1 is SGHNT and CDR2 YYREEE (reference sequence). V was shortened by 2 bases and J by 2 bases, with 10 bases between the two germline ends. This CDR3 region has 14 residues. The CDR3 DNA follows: TGTGCCAGCAGCTTAGGACAACCCAACACTGAAGCTTTCTTT. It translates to CASSLGQPNTEAFF.

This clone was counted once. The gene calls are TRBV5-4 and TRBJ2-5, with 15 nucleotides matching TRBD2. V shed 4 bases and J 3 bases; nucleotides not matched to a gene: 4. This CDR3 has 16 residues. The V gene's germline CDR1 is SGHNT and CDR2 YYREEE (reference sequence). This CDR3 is CASSRGLAGGKETQYF. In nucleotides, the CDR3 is TGTGCCAGCAGCCGCGGACTAGCGGGGGGGAAAGAGACCCAGTACTTC.

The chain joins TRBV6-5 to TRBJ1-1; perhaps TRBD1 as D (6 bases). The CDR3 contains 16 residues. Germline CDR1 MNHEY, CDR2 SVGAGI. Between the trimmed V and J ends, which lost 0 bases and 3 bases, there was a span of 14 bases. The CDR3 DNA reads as TGTGCCAGCAGTTACTCGCGCGGTCAGGGGTACACTGAAGCTTTCTTT. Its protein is CASSYSRGQGYTEAFF.

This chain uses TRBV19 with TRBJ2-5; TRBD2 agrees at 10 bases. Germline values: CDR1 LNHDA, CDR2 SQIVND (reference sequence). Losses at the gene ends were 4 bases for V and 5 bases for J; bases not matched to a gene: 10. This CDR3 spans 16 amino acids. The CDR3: CASSNPAGGPGETQYF. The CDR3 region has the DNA TGTGCCAGTAGTAACCCAGCGGGGGGGCCCGGGGAGACCCAGTACTTC.

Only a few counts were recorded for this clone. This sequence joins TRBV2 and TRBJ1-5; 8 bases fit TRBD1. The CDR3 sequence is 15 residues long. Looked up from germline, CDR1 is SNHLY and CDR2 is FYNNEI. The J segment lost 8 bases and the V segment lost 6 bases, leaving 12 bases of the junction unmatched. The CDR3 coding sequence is TGTGCCAGCAGGGCCGCAGGACAGGGAATGGAGCCCCAGCATTTT. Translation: CASRAAGQGMEPQHF.

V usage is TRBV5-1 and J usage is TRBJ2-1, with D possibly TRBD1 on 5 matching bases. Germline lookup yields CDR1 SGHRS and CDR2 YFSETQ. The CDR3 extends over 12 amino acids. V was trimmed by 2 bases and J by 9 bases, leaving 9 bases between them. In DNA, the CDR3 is TGCGCCAGCAGCTTAACGCAGGGTGAGCAGTTCTTC. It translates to CASSLTQGEQFF.

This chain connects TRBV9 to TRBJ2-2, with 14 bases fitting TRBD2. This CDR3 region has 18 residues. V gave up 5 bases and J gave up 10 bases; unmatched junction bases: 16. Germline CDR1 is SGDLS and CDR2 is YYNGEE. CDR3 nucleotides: TGTGCCAGCAGAACCTCCGGGACTAGCGGGGGCCCCCACGAGGAGCTGTTTTTT. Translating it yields CASRTSGTSGGPHEELFF.

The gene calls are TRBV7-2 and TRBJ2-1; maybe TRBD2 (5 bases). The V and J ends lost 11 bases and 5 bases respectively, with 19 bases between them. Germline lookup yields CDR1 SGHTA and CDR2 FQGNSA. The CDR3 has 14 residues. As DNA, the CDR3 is TGTGCCCTGGTCTCGGGGTTAGCAAACAATGAGCAGTTCTTC. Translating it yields CALVSGLANNEQFF.

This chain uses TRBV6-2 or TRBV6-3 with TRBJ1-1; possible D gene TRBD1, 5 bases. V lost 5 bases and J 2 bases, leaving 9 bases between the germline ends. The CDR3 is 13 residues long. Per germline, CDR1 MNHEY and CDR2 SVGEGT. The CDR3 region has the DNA TGTGCCAGCAGTATAGGGGTCAACACTGAAGCTTTCTTT. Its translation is CASSIGVNTEAFF.

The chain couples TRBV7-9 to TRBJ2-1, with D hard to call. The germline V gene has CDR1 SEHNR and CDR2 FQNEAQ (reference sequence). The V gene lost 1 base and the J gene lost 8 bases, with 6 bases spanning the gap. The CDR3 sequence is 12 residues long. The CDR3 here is CASSLGRDEQFF. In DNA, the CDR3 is TGTGCCAGCAGCTTAGGCCGGGATGAGCAGTTCTTC.

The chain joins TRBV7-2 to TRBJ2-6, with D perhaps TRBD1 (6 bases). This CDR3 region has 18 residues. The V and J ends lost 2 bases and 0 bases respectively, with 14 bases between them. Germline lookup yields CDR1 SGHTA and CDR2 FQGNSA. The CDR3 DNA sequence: TGTGCCAGCAGCTTAATAGGGGGTAGACGCTCTGGGGCCAACGTCCTGACTTTC. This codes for CASSLIGGRRSGANVLTF.

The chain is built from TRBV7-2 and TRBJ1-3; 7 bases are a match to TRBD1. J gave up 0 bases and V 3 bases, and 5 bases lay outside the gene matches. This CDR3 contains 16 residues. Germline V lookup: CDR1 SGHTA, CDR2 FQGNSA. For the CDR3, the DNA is TGTGCCAGCAGCTTTCAAACAGGGGACTCTGGAAACACCATATATTTT. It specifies CASSFQTGDSGNTIYF.

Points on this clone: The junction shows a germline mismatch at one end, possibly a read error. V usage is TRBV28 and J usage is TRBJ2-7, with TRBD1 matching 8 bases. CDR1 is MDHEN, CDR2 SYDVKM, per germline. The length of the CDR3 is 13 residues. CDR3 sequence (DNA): TGTGCCAGCGCGGGGACAGGTCACTACGGGCAGTACTTC. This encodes CASAGTGHYGQYF.

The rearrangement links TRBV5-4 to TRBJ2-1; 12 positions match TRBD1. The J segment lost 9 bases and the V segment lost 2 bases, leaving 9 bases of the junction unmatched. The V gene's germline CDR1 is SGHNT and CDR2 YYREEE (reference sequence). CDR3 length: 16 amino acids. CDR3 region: CASSLMGQGAMSEQFF. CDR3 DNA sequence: TGTGCCAGCAGCTTAATGGGACAGGGGGCAATGAGTGAGCAGTTCTTC.

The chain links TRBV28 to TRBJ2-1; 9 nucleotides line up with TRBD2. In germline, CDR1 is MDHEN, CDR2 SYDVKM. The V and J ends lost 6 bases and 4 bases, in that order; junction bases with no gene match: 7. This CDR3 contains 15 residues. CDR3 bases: TGTGCCAGCAGCCCACCGCGGGGGGGTTACAATGAGCAGTTCTTC. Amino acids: CASSPPRGGYNEQFF. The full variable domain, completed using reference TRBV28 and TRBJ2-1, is DVKVTQSSRYLVKRTGEKVFLECVQDMDHENMFWYRQDPGLGLRLIYFSYDVKMKEKGDIPEGYSVSREKKERFSLILESASTNQTSMYLCASSPPRGGYNEQFFGPGTRLTVL.

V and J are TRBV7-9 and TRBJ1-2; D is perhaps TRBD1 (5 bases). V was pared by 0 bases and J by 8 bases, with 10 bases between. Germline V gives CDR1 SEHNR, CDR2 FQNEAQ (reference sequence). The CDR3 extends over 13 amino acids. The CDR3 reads CASSLAQGGGYTF. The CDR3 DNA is TGTGCCAGCAGCTTAGCGCAGGGAGGCGGCTACACCTTC.

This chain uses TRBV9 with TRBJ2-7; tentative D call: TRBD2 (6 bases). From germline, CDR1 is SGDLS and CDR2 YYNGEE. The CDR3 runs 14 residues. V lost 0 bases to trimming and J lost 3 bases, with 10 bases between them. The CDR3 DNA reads TGTGCCAGCAGCGTAGACCCCGGGGGCTACGAGCAGTACTTC. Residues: CASSVDPGGYEQYF.

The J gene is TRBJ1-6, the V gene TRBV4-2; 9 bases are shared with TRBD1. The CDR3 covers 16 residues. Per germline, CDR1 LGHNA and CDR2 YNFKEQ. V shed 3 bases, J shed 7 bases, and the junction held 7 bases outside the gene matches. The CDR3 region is CASSHSQGAGNSPLHF. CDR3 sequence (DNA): TGTGCCAGCAGCCACTCACAGGGGGCCGGGAATTCACCCCTCCACTTT.

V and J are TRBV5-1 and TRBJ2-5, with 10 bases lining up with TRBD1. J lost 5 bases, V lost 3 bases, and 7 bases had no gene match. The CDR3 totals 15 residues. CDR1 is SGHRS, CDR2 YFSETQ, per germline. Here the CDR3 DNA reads TGCGCCAGCAGCTCGACAGGGGGCAGGGGGGAGACCCAGTACTTC. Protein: CASSSTGGRGETQYF.

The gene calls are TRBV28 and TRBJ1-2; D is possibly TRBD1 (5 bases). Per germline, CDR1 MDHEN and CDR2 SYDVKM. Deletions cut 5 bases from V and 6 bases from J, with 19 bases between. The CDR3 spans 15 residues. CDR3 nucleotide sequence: TGTGCCAGCAGTCAGGCGGCAGGGCCCTGGCATGGCTACACCTTC. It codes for CASSQAAGPWHGYTF.